This TCR beta chain was observed in a study of T cell repertoires and HLA-DP antigens. The primer mix covered 54 TRBV segments and 13 TRBJ segments. Sequencing was performed with immunoSEQ multiplex PCR; in TCRdb, only in-frame clones are kept and a portion is missing. The sample holds 90,000 to 130,000 clones, 92% seen once. Trimming cost V 3 bases and J 8 bases, with 16 bases left between them. The CDR3 contains 14 residues. From germline, CDR1 is SNHLY and CDR2 FYNNEI. Untouched CD4+ T cells were bead-isolated at approximately 98% purity. As to this clone: The antigen is unknown.

The rearrangement uses TRBV2 and TRBJ1-1; weak D call: TRBD1 (5 bases). This clonotype originated in a woman between 18 and 29 years old in good health and CMV-seronegative. The specimen sequenced was CD4+ T cells from PBMCs. The CDR3, as DNA: TGTGCCAGCAGTGAGGGGACCTACTCGTTGGAAGCTTTCTTT. It encodes CASSEGTYSLEAFF.